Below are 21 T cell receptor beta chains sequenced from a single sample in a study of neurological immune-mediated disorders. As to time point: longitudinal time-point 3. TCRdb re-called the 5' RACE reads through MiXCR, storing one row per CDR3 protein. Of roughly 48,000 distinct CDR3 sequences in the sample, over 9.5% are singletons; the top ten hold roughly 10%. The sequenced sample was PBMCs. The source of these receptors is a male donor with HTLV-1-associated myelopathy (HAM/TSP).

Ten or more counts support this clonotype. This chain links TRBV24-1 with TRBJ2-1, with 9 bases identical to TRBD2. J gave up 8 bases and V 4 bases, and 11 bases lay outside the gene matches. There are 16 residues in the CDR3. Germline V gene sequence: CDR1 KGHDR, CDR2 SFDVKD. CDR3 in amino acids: CATSDPGVAGAYEQFF. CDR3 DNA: TGTGCCACCAGTGACCCCGGGGTAGCGGGGGCTTATGAGCAGTTCTTC.

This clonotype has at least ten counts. CDR3 protein: CASSVSGANVLTF. The CDR3 DNA is TGTGCCAGTTCAGTCTCTGGGGCCAACGTCCTGACTTTC. The chain uses TRBV6-5 and TRBJ2-6; D is unclear. Germline assignment: CDR1 MNHEY and CDR2 SVGAGI. The V gene lost 9 bases and the J gene lost 0 bases, with 6 bases spanning the gap. The CDR3 sequence is 13 residues long.

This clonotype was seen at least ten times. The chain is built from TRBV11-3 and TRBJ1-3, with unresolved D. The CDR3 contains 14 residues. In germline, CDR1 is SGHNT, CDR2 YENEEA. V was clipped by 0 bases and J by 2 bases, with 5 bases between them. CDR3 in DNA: TGTGCCAGCAGCTTAGAGGGCCCTGGAAACACCATATATTTT. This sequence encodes CASSLEGPGNTIYF. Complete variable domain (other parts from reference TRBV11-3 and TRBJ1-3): EAGVVQSPRYKIIEKKQPVAFWCNPISGHNTLYWYLQNLGQGPELLIRYENEEAVDDSQLPKDRFSAERLKGVDSTLKIQPAELGDSAVYLCASSLEGPGNTIYFGEGSWLTVV.

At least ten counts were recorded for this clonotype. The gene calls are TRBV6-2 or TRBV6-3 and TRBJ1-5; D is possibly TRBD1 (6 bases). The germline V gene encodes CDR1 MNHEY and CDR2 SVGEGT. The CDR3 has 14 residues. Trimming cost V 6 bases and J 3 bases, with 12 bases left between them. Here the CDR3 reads CASSFTGNNQPQHF. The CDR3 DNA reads TGTGCCAGCAGCTTTACAGGGAACAATCAGCCCCAGCATTTT.

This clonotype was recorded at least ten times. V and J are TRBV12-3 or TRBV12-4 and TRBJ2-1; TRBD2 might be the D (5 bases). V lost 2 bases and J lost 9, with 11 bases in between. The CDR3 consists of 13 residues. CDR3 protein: CASSLNLAGEQFF. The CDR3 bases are TGTGCCAGCAGTTTAAATCTAGCTGGTGAGCAGTTCTTC.

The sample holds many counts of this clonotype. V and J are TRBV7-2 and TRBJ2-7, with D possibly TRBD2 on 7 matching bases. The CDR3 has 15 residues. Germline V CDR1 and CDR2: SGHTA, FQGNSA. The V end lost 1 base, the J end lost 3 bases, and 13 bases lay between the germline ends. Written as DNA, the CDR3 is TGTGCCAGCAGCTTAGATTCGGGGGGCCTCTACGAGCAGTACTTC. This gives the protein CASSLDSGGLYEQYF.

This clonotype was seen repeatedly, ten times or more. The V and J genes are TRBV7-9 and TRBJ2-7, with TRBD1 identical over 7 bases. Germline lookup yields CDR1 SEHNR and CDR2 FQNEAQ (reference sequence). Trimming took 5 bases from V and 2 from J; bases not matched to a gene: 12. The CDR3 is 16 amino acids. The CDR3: CASSQESGQAPYEQYF. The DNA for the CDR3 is TGTGCCAGCAGCCAAGAAAGCGGACAGGCCCCCTACGAGCAGTACTTC.

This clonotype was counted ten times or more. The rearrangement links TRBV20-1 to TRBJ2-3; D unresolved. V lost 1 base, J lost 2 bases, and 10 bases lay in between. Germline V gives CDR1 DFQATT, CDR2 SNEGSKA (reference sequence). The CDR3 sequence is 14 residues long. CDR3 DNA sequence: TGCAGTGCTAGAGCTATGGGGATCACAGATACGCAGTATTTT. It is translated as CSARAMGITDTQYF.

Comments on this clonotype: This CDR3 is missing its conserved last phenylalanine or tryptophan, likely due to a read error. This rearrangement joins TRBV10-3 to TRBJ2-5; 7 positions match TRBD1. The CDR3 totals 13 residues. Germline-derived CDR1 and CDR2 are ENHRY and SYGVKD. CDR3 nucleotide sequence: TGTGCTATCAGCTGGGACAGCCAAGAGGCCCAGTACGTC. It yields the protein CAISWDSQEAQYV.

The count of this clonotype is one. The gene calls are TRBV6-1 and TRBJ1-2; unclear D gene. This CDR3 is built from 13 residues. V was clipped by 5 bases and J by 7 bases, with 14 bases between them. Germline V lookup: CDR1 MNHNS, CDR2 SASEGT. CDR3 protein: CASSRTEQRGYTF. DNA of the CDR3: TGTGCCAGCAGTAGGACCGAGCAGCGTGGCTACACCTTC.

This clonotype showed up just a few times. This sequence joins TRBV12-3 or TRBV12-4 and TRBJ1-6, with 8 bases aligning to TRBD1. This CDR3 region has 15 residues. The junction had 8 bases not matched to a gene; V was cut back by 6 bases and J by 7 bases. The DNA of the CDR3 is TGTGCCAGCAGCCCTAGGGACAGGTGGAATTCACCCCTCCACTTT. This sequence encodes CASSPRDRWNSPLHF.

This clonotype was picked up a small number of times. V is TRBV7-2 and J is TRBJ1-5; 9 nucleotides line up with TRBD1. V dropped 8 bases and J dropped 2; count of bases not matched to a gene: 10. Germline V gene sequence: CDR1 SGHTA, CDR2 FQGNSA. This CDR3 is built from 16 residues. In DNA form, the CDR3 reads TGTGCCAGCGACTCACACAGGGGGCGCGGCAATCAGCCCCAGCATTTT. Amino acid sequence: CASDSHRGRGNQPQHF.

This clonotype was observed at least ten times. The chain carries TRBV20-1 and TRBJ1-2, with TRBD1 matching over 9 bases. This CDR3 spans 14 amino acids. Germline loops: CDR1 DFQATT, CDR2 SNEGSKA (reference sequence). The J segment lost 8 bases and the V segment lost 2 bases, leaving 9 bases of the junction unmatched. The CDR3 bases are TGCAGTGCTAGACCCGGACAGGGGAGTAGCGGCTACACCTTC. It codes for CSARPGQGSSGYTF.

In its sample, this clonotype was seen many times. The CDR3 is CASRTGTGGGYTF. The CDR3 bases are TGTGCCAGCAGGACCGGGACAGGGGGTGGCTACACCTTC. The genes are TRBV3-1 and TRBJ1-2, with 11 nucleotides matching TRBD1. From germline, CDR1 is LGHDT and CDR2 YNNKEL (reference sequence). This CDR3 is 13 amino acids long. The V gene end was trimmed by 6 bases and the J gene end by 7 bases; junction bases not matched to a gene: 4.

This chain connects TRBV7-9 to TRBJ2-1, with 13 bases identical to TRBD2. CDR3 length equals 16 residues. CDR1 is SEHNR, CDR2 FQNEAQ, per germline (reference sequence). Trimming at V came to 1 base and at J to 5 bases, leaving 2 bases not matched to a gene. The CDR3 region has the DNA TGTGCCAGCAGCTTAGGACTAGCGGGGGGCGACAATGAGCAGTTCTTC. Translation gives CASSLGLAGGDNEQFF.

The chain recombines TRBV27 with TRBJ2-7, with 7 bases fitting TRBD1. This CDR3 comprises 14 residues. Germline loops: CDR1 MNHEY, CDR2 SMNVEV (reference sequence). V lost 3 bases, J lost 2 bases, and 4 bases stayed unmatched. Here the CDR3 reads CASSFKQGPYEQYF. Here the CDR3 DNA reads TGTGCCAGCAGTTTCAAACAGGGGCCCTACGAGCAGTACTTC.

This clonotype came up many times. Written as DNA, the CDR3 is TGTGCCAGCAGCCCGAGGGCGGCCATTACCATCTACGAGCAGTACTTC. Translation gives CASSPRAAITIYEQYF. The gene calls are TRBV5-6 and TRBJ2-7; D may be TRBD2 (5 bases). Germline V lookup: CDR1 SGHDT, CDR2 YYEEEE. The CDR3 is 16 residues long. V lost 4 bases and J lost 3, with 20 bases in between.

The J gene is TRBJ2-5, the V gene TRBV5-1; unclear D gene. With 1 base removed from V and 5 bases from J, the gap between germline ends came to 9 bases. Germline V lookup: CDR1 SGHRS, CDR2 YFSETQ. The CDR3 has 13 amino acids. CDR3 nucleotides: TGCGCCAGCAGCTTGCCTGGTTTGGAGACCCAGTACTTC. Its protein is CASSLPGLETQYF.

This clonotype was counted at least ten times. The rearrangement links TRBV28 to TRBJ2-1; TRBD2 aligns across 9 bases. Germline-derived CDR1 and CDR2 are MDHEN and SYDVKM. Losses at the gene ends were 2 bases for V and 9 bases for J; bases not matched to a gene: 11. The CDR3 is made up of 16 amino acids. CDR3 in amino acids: CASSLPSGGGAVEQFF. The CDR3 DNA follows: TGTGCCAGCAGTTTACCCTCGGGCGGGGGGGCCGTTGAGCAGTTCTTC.

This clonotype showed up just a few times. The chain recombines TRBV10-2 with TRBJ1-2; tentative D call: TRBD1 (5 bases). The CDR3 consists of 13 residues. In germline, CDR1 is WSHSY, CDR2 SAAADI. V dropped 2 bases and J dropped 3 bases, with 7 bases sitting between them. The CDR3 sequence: CASSEDRDYGYTF. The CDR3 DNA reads TGCGCCAGCAGTGAGGACAGAGACTATGGCTACACCTTC.

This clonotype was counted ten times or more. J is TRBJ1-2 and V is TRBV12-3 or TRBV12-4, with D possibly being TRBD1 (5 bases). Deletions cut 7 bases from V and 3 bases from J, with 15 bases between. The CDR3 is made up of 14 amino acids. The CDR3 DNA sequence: TGTGCCAGCACCCCGGGGGTAGTTGACTATGGCTACACCTTC. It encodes CASTPGVVDYGYTF.